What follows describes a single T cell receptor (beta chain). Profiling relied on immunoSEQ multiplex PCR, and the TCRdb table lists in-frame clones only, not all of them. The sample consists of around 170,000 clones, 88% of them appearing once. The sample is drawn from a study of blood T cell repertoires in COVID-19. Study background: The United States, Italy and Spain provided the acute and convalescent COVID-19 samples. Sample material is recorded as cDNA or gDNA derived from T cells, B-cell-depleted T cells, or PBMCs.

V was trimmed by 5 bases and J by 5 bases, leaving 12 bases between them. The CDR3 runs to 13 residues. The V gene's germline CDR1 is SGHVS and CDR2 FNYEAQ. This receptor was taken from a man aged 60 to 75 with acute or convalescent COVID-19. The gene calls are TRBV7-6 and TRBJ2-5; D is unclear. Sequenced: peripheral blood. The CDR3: CASSPLAAETQYF. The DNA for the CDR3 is TGTGCCAGCAGCCCGCTTGCCGCGGAGACCCAGTACTTC.